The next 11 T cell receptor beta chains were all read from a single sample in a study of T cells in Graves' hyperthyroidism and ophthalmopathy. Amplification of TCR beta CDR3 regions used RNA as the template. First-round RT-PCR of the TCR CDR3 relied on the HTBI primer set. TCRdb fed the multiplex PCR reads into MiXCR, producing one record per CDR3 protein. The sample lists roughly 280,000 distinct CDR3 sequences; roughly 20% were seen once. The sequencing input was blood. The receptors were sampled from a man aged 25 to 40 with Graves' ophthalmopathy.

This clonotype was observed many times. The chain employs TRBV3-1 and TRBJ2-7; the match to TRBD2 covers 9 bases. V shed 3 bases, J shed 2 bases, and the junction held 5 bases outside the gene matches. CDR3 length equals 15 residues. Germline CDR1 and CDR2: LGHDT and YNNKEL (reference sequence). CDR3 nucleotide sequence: TGTGCCAGCAGCCAGGCGGGAGGGTCGACCTACGAGCAGTACTTC. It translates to CASSQAGGSTYEQYF.

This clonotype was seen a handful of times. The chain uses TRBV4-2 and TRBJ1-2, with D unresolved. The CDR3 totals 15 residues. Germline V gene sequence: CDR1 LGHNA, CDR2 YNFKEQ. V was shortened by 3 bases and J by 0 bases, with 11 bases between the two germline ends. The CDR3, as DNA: TGTGCCAGCAGCCACCGTGCAGATTCTAACTATGGCTACACCTTC. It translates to CASSHRADSNYGYTF.

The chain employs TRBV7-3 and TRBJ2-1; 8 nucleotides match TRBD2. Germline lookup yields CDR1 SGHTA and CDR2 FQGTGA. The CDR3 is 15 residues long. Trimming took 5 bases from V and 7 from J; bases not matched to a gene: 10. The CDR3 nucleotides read TGTGCCAGCAGCCGGTATAGCGGGATGGGTAATGAGCAGTTCTTC. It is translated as CASSRYSGMGNEQFF.

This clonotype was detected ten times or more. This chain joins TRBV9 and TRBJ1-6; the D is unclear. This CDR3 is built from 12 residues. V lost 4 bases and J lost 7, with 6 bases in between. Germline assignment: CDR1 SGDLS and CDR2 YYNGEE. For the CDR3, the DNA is TGTGCCAGCAGCTCCAGCAATTCACCCCTCCACTTT. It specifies CASSSSNSPLHF.

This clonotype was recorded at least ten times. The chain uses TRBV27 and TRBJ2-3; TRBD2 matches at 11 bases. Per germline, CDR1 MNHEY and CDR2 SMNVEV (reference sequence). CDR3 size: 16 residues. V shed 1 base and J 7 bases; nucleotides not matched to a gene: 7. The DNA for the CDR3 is TGTGCCAGCAGTTTATATTTAGCGGGAGGGCCGAATACGCAGTATTTT. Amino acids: CASSLYLAGGPNTQYF.

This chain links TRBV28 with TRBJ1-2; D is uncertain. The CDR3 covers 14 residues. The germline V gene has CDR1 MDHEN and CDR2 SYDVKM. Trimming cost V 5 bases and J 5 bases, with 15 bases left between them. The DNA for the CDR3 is TGTGCCAGCAGTCCCGCCGGCGGGCGGTATGGCTACACCTTC. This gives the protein CASSPAGGRYGYTF.

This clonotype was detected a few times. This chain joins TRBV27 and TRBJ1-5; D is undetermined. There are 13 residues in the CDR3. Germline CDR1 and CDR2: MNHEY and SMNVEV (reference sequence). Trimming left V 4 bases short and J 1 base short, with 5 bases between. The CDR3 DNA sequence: TGTGCCAGCAGTTCACGGAGCAATCAGCCCCAGCATTTT. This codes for CASSSRSNQPQHF.

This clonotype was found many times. For the CDR3, the DNA is TGTGCCAGCAGTCGGACTAGTGACGATGAGCAGTTCTTC. Its translation: CASSRTSDDEQFF. The rearrangement uses TRBV2 and TRBJ2-1, with 7 bases matching TRBD2. The CDR3 sequence is 13 residues long. Germline CDR1 is SNHLY and CDR2 is FYNNEI. J gave up 8 bases and V 5 bases, and 6 bases lay outside the gene matches.

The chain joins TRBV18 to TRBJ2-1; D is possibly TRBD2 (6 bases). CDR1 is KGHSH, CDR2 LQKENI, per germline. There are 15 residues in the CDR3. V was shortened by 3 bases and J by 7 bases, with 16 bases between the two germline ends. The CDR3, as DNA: TGTGCCAGCTCACCTCTTGTCGGGAGTGGGAATGAGCAGTTCTTC. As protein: CASSPLVGSGNEQFF.

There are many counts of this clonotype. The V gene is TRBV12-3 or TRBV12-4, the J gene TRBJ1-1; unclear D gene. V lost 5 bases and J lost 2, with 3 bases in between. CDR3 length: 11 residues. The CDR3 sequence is CASSHNTEAFF. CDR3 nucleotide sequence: TGTGCCAGCAGTCATAACACTGAAGCTTTCTTT.

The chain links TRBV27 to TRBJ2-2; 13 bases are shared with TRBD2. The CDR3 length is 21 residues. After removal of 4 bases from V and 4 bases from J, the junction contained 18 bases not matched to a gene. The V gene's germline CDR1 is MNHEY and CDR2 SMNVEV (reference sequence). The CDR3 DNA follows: TGTGCCAGCAGTTCCTCATATCCCCTTTTACGGACTAGCGGGAGCACCGGGGAGCTGTTTTTT. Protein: CASSSSYPLLRTSGSTGELFF.